The clone carrying this TCR beta chain was seen a single time. This entry is derived from a study of blood T cell repertoires in COVID-19. Background on the study: Samples taken during acute and convalescent COVID-19 were collected in the United States, Italy and Spain. In each case, the material was cDNA or gDNA derived from T cells, B-cell-depleted T cells, or PBMCs.

Original methodology: Nucleated cell counts were estimated from reference gene primer amplification. The repertoire was sequenced with immunoSEQ multiplex PCR; TCRdb's copy has only in-frame clones and lacks some. That table supplies the V and J calls and clone size; D and trimming were determined from the DNA. This sample yields hundreds of thousands of clones, of which about nine tenths are seen a single time; roughly 4.5% belongs to the top ten. V shed 0 bases and J shed 2 bases, with 8 bases lying between them. CDR1 and CDR2 from the germline V gene are LGHDT and YNNKEL (reference sequence). The CDR3 is made up of 15 amino acids.

Sequenced: peripheral blood. The TCR originated in a man in his fifties or sixties with acute or convalescent COVID-19. V is TRBV3-1 (or the pseudogene TRBV3-2) and J is TRBJ1-3; no clear D gene. In DNA form, the CDR3 reads TGTGCCAGCAGCCAAGATCTAATTGCTGGAAACACCATATATTTT. Protein sequence: CASSQDLIAGNTIYF.